This T cell receptor (beta chain) was recovered during a study of blood T cells in healthy people across ages. Regarding the study as a whole: It was held that the diversity estimates obtained from one million T cells were underestimates.

This clonotype was observed at least ten times. Its matching antigen is unknown. V was pared by 3 bases and J by 0 bases, with 12 bases between. The germline V gene encodes CDR1 SGHAT and CDR2 FQDESV (reference sequence). The CDR3 is made up of 16 amino acids. Primers used in a second PCR of roughly 7 to 12 cycles were a sample-barcoded 5' primer and a J-beta primer mix. MiXCR was run by TCRdb on the 5' RACE reads, yielding one entry per CDR3 protein. The sample has nearly 1 million distinct CDR3 sequences, roughly 51% seen once. V usage is TRBV11-1 and J usage is TRBJ2-1, with D perhaps matching TRBD2 (5 bases). The sequenced material came from blood. The TCR was taken from an older woman in good health. The CDR3 region has the DNA TGTGCCAGCAGCTTCCGAAGCGGAAGCTCCTACAATGAGCAGTTCTTC. Protein sequence: CASSFRSGSSYNEQFF.